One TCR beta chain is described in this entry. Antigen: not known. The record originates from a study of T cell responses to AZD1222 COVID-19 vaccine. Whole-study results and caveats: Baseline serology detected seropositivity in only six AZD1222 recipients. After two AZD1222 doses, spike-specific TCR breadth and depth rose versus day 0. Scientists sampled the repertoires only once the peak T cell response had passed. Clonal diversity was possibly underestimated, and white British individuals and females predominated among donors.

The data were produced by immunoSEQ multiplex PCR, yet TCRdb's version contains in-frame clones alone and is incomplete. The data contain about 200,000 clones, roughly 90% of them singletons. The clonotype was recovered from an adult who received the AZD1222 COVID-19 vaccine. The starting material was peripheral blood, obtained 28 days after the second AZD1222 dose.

The DNA of the CDR3 is TGTGCCTGGGGGGGACTAGCGGGATTCTCAGATACGCAGTATTTT. Translation gives CAWGGLAGFSDTQYF. The J gene is TRBJ2-3, the V gene TRBV30; 13 bases match TRBD2. V was clipped by 5 bases and J by 4 bases; unmatched bases: 6. The CDR3 is 15 residues long. Germline CDR1 is GTSNPN and CDR2 is SVGIG (reference sequence).